One and the same sample provided the 10 T cell receptor beta chains below, sequenced in a study of T cell responses to AZD1222 COVID-19 vaccine. TCRdb keeps only in-frame clones here, not all; method: immunoSEQ multiplex PCR. The profile shows about 100,000 clones, roughly 87% of them singletons. This specimen consisted of peripheral blood, obtained on day 0 of AZD1222 vaccination. Receptor source: an adult in good health.

This chain connects TRBV12-3 or TRBV12-4 to TRBJ2-7; D not resolved. The CDR3 consists of 12 residues. V was pared by 8 bases and J by 4 bases, with 12 bases between. The CDR3 loop is CASSRMGYEQYF. CDR3 nucleotides: TGTGCCAGCTCAAGGATGGGGTACGAGCAGTACTTC.

The rearrangement uses TRBV29-1 and TRBJ1-2; 9 nucleotides agree with TRBD1. The CDR3 has 13 residues. The V gene end was trimmed by 4 bases and the J gene end by 2 bases; junction bases not matched to a gene: 2. In germline, CDR1 is SQVTM, CDR2 ANQGSEA. The CDR3 DNA sequence: TGCAGCGTTGGGGACAGGGACAACTATGGCTACACCTTC. It is translated as CSVGDRDNYGYTF.

This clone was seen a handful of times. The rearrangement links TRBV19 to TRBJ1-5; 12 bases are a match to TRBD1. V lost 6 bases and J lost 0; bases outside the gene matches: 12. CDR1 is LNHDA, CDR2 SQIVND, per germline (reference sequence). The CDR3 covers 19 residues. CDR3 bases: TGTGCCAGTAGGTTCCGGGACAGGGGGCTGGTATATAGCAATCAGCCCCAGCATTTT. Its translation: CASRFRDRGLVYSNQPQHF.

J is TRBJ2-2 and V is TRBV6-6; 7 bases fit TRBD2. The junction had 11 bases not matched to a gene; V was cut back by 5 bases and J by 5 bases. Germline V CDR1 and CDR2: MNHNY, SVGAGI (reference sequence). This CDR3 comprises 16 residues. CDR3 protein: CASSTQAGLGTGELFF. Here the CDR3 DNA reads TGTGCCAGCAGTACCCAAGCGGGATTGGGAACCGGGGAGCTGTTTTTT.

This chain connects TRBV6-4 to TRBJ1-5; D gene uncertain. The CDR3 extends over 13 amino acids. CDR1 is MRHNA and CDR2 is SNTAGT in the germline V gene. Trimming pared 5 bases from V and 0 bases from J, leaving 5 bases between. The CDR3 reads CASSPDSNQPQHF. DNA for the CDR3: TGTGCCAGCAGTCCCGATAGCAATCAGCCCCAGCATTTT.

The chain recombines TRBV3-1 (or the pseudogene TRBV3-2) with TRBJ1-1, with a weak D call TRBD1 (6 bases). Germline lookup yields CDR1 LGHDT and CDR2 YNNKEL (reference sequence). The CDR3 loop spans 14 amino acids. V was trimmed by 6 bases and J by 2 bases, leaving 13 bases between them. The CDR3 DNA is TGTGCCAGCAGTCTACAGGGTGAAAACACTGAAGCTTTCTTT. It is translated as CASSLQGENTEAFF.

The chain employs TRBV30 and TRBJ1-2; D is possibly TRBD1 (6 bases). V lost 0 bases and J 4 bases, leaving 9 bases between the germline ends. The CDR3 sequence is 13 residues long. The V gene's germline CDR1 is GTSNPN and CDR2 SVGIG (reference sequence). CDR3 DNA sequence: TGTGCCTGGAGTGTGGACAGCCGCTATGGCTACACCTTC. Protein: CAWSVDSRYGYTF.

The chain couples TRBV2 to TRBJ1-2, with D unresolved. Trimming removed 6 bases at V and 4 bases at J, with 12 bases between. The CDR3 totals 13 residues. Germline values: CDR1 SNHLY, CDR2 FYNNEI. The CDR3, as DNA: TGTGCCAGCAGCGCCCCGAGCAGCTATGGCTACACCTTC. It specifies CASSAPSSYGYTF.

This chain connects TRBV18 to TRBJ2-5, with D tentatively TRBD1 (5 bases). This CDR3 contains 13 residues. With 3 bases removed from V and 3 bases from J, the gap between germline ends came to 8 bases. Germline V gene lookup returns CDR1 KGHSH and CDR2 LQKENI. CDR3 in DNA: TGTGCCAGCTCACCGTCACAGGAAGAGACCCAGTACTTC. It translates to CASSPSQEETQYF.

The chain joins TRBV11-2 to TRBJ2-1; TRBD2 is a possible D gene (6 bases). The V gene lost 5 bases and the J gene lost 8 bases, with 16 bases spanning the gap. In germline, CDR1 is SGHAT, CDR2 FQNNGV. The CDR3 sequence is 14 residues long. DNA of the CDR3: TGTGCCAGCAGCCTCTGGACTAATCGGGATGAGCAGTTCTTC. Protein product: CASSLWTNRDEQFF.